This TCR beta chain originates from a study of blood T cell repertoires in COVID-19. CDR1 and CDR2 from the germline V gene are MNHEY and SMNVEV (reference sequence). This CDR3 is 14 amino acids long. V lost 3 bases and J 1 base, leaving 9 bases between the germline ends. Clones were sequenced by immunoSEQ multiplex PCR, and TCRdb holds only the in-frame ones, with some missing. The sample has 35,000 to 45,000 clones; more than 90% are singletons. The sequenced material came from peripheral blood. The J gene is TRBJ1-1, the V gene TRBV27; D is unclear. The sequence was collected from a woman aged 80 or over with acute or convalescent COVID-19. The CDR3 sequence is CASSFLGRNTEAFF. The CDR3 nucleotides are TGTGCCAGCAGTTTCCTAGGGAGGAACACTGAAGCTTTCTTT.